These 21 T cell receptor beta chains were sequenced from one sample in a study of cytomegalovirus exposure and HLA in healthy donors. Primers for the PCR totalled 60 Vbeta and 13 Jbeta. The protocol was immunoSEQ multiplex PCR, while the TCRdb copy is restricted to in-frame clones and leaves out a portion. This sample has some 150,000 clones, with approximately 78% found just once. The sample was PBMCs. The receptor source for this set is a man between 18 and 29 years old in good health and CMV-seropositive.

The chain recombines TRBV28 with TRBJ1-2; D remains unclear. The length of the CDR3 is 12 residues. V was pared by 6 bases and J by 6 bases, with 11 bases between. Germline V gene sequence: CDR1 MDHEN, CDR2 SYDVKM. The CDR3 DNA sequence: TGTGCCAGCAGCCCCGTCCGGGATGGCTACACCTTC. It encodes CASSPVRDGYTF.

The chain uses TRBV27 and TRBJ2-3; 10 positions match TRBD1. From germline, CDR1 is MNHEY and CDR2 SMNVEV (reference sequence). V gave up 4 bases and J gave up 0 bases; unmatched junction bases: 10. This CDR3 comprises 18 residues. CDR3 in amino acids: CASSWGTGAFRSTDTQYF. The CDR3 nucleotides are TGTGCCAGCAGTTGGGGGACAGGGGCGTTTCGGAGCACAGATACGCAGTATTTT.

The V call is TRBV28, the J call TRBJ1-2; maybe TRBD1 (6 bases). This CDR3 comprises 14 residues. The germline gives CDR1 MDHEN, CDR2 SYDVKM. V lost 1 base and J 4 bases, leaving 10 bases between the germline ends. The CDR3 spells CASSLSGGGYGYTF. In DNA form, the CDR3 reads TGTGCCAGCAGTTTATCGGGGGGCGGCTATGGCTACACCTTC.

V and J are TRBV6-4 and TRBJ1-5, with 9 nucleotides matching TRBD1. This CDR3 is built from 17 residues. With V trimmed by 3 bases and J by 6 bases, 12 bases remained unmatched. From germline, CDR1 is MRHNA and CDR2 SNTAGT. CDR3 nucleotide sequence: TGTGCCAGCAGTGAATCCTGCAGGACAGGGGAAGGTCAGCCCCAGCATTTT. It is translated as CASSESCRTGEGQPQHF.

The V gene is TRBV29-1, the J gene TRBJ2-1; TRBD2 might be the D (6 bases). The germline gives CDR1 SQVTM, CDR2 ANQGSEA. CDR3 length: 13 residues. V was cut by 7 bases and J by 7 bases, with 17 bases left in between. This CDR3 is CSALVPGDNEQFF. For the CDR3, the DNA is TGCAGCGCCCTCGTTCCGGGAGATAATGAGCAGTTCTTC.

This sequence joins TRBV18 and TRBJ2-5; D is unclear. The V end was cut by 3 bases, the J end by 5 bases, with 4 bases between. Germline V gives CDR1 KGHSH, CDR2 LQKENI. This CDR3 region has 11 residues. CDR3 protein: CASSPGETQYF. CDR3 bases: TGTGCCAGCTCACCCGGGGAGACCCAGTACTTC.

The gene calls are TRBV19 and TRBJ1-1; D is uncertain. Germline V lookup: CDR1 LNHDA, CDR2 SQIVND (reference sequence). The CDR3 runs to 13 residues. Trimming stripped 6 bases from V and 0 bases from J, with 8 bases between. This CDR3 is CASSGFLNTEAFF. In DNA form, the CDR3 reads TGTGCCAGTAGCGGGTTTTTGAACACTGAAGCTTTCTTT.

DNA for the CDR3: TGTGCCAGCGGGGAGGACAGGGGTAAGGATGAGCAGTTCTTC. It is translated as CASGEDRGKDEQFF. The V gene is TRBV2, the J gene TRBJ2-1; 9 bases map to TRBD1. The CDR3 runs to 14 residues. The V gene's germline CDR1 is SNHLY and CDR2 FYNNEI. The trim removed 8 bases at V and 8 bases at J, leaving 10 bases unmatched.

This clone was counted only a few times. This chain connects TRBV30 to TRBJ2-7, with D tentatively TRBD2 (7 bases). In germline, CDR1 is GTSNPN, CDR2 SVGIG (reference sequence). This CDR3 comprises 13 residues. This CDR3 is CAGGQGRGYEQYF. CDR3 in DNA: TGTGCGGGAGGGCAAGGTAGGGGGTACGAGCAGTACTTC.

V is TRBV5-4 and J is TRBJ2-7; 11 bases align to TRBD2. The germline gives CDR1 SGHNT, CDR2 YYREEE (reference sequence). The trim removed 7 bases at V and 5 bases at J, leaving 11 bases unmatched. The CDR3 sequence is 15 residues long. The CDR3: CASSILAGGPHEQYF. DNA of the CDR3: TGTGCCAGCTCAATTTTAGCGGGAGGGCCCCACGAGCAGTACTTC.

This clone came up a few times. This chain links TRBV5-6 with TRBJ2-7; TRBD2 agrees at 10 bases. The V gene end was trimmed by 1 base and the J gene end by 3 bases; junction bases not matched to a gene: 4. The CDR3 length is 15 residues. The germline CDR1 and CDR2 sequences are SGHDT and YYEEEE. CDR3 nucleotides: TGTGCCAGCAGCTTGCGCGGACTAGCGGTCTACGAGCAGTACTTC. Translated, it gives CASSLRGLAVYEQYF.

The chain joins TRBV28 to TRBJ2-3, with unresolved D. Germline CDR1 reads MDHEN; CDR2 reads SYDVKM. The V gene lost 5 bases and the J gene lost 4 bases, with 7 bases spanning the gap. This CDR3 is built from 12 residues. The CDR3 coding sequence is TGTGCCAGCAGTCCCCCTGCAGATACGCAGTATTTT. This encodes CASSPPADTQYF.

The chain links TRBV12-5 to TRBJ2-5; D ambiguous. This CDR3 region has 15 residues. The germline CDR1 and CDR2 sequences are LGHNT and FRNRAP. Trimming shortened V by 1 base and J by 4 bases, and 13 bases separated the two germline ends. Here the CDR3 DNA reads TGTGCTAGTGGTTTGGGTTCAGGATTCACAGAGACCCAGTACTTC. It yields the protein CASGLGSGFTETQYF.

This rearrangement joins TRBV10-2 to TRBJ1-2, with D perhaps TRBD1 (5 bases). There are 14 residues in the CDR3. Between the trimmed V and J ends, which lost 2 bases and 7 bases, there was a span of 14 bases. Germline V lookup: CDR1 WSHSY, CDR2 SAAADI. The CDR3 region has the DNA TGCGCCAGCAGTGAGGTCGCAGGGTGGGGTGGCTACACCTTC. Its translation: CASSEVAGWGGYTF.

The chain carries TRBV18 and TRBJ1-5; TRBD1 agrees at 10 bases. After removal of 4 bases from V and 5 bases from J, the junction contained 5 bases not matched to a gene. The germline V gene has CDR1 KGHSH and CDR2 LQKENI. CDR3 length: 15 residues. DNA for the CDR3: TGTGCCAGCTCACGACAGGGGGCGAAGGATCAGCCCCAGCATTTT. Protein product: CASSRQGAKDQPQHF. The variable domain in full, with the rest retrieved from reference TRBV18 and TRBJ1-5, is NAGVMQNPRHLVRRRGQEARLRCSPMKGHSHVYWYRQLPEEGLKFMVYLQKENIIDESGMPKERFSAEFPKEGPSILRIQQVVRGDSAAYFCASSRQGAKDQPQHFGDGTRLSIL.

The rearrangement links TRBV6-5 to TRBJ1-1; TRBD1 matches at 7 bases. CDR3 length equals 14 residues. V was clipped by 2 bases and J by 3 bases; unmatched bases: 3. Per germline, CDR1 MNHEY and CDR2 SVGAGI. The DNA for the CDR3 is TGTGCCAGCAGTTACACGACAGGGTACACTGAAGCTTTCTTT. Protein: CASSYTTGYTEAFF.

This rearrangement joins TRBV7-3 to TRBJ2-7, with TRBD1 matching 9 bases. V shed 4 bases, J shed 6 bases, and the junction held 7 bases outside the gene matches. The CDR3 is 14 amino acids. Germline values: CDR1 SGHTA, CDR2 FQGTGA. Here the CDR3 reads CASSSTGQGGEQYF. CDR3 bases: TGTGCCAGCAGCTCTACGGGACAGGGTGGCGAGCAGTACTTC. Together with reference TRBV7-3 and TRBJ2-7, the CDR3 gives the full variable domain: GAGVSQTPSNKVTEKGKYVELRCDPISGHTALYWYRQSLGQGPEFLIYFQGTGAADDSGLPNDRFFAVRPEGSVSTLKIQRTERGDSAVYLCASSSTGQGGEQYFGPGTRLTVT.

This clone showed up just once. J is TRBJ1-4 and V is TRBV7-6; 8 bases line up with TRBD1. Looked up from germline, CDR1 is SGHVS and CDR2 is FNYEAQ. Trimming took 2 bases from V and 11 from J; bases not matched to a gene: 10. This CDR3 has 15 residues. The CDR3 here is CASSLSIQGDGKLFF. The CDR3 nucleotides are TGTGCCAGCAGCTTATCCATACAGGGGGACGGGAAACTGTTTTTT. The variable domain in full, completed from reference TRBV7-6 and TRBJ1-4, reads GAGVSQSPRYKVTKRGQDVALRCDPISGHVSLYWYRQALGQGPEFLTYFNYEAQQDKSGLPNDRFSAERPEGSISTLTIQRTEQRDSAMYRCASSLSIQGDGKLFFGSGTQLSVL.

This chain joins TRBV5-6 and TRBJ1-2; no definite D call. The germline gives CDR1 SGHDT, CDR2 YYEEEE. Trimming took 0 bases from V and 3 from J, leaving 9 bases between them. The CDR3 has 14 residues. This CDR3 is CASSLARLDYGYTF. CDR3 bases: TGTGCCAGCAGCTTGGCCAGGTTGGACTATGGCTACACCTTC.

The chain employs TRBV14 and TRBJ2-5; D is unclear. V lost 1 base and J lost 1, with 10 bases in between. Germline V gene sequence: CDR1 SGHDN, CDR2 FVKESK. The CDR3 covers 15 residues. CDR3 loop: CASSQVYPLQETQYF. CDR3 bases: TGTGCCAGCAGCCAAGTGTATCCACTCCAAGAGACCCAGTACTTC.

The genes are TRBV28 and TRBJ1-1; tentative D call: TRBD1 (6 bases). Looked up from germline, CDR1 is MDHEN and CDR2 is SYDVKM. Trimming took 6 bases from V and 1 from J, leaving 15 bases between them. CDR3 length: 15 residues. CDR3 sequence (DNA): TGTGCCAGCAGGCCCTCGAGGGGGTCGAACACTGAAGCTTTCTTT. It translates to CASRPSRGSNTEAFF.